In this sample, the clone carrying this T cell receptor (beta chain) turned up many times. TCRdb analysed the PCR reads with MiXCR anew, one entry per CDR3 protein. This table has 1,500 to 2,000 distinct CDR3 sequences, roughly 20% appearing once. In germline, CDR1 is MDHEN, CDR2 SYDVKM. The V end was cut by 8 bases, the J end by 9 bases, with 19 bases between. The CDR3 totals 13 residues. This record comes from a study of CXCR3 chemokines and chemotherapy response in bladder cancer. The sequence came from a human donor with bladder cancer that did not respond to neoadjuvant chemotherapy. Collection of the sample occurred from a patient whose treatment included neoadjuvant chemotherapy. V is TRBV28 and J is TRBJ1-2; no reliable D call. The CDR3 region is CASGLGIPDSYTF. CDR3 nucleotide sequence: TGTGCCAGCGGCCTCGGGATACCTGACAGCTACACCTTC.